The 3 T cell receptor beta chains below come from one sample, sequenced in a study of glioma-infiltrating T cells after dendritic cell vaccination. The assay was immunoSEQ multiplex PCR, and TCRdb's table has in-frame clones only and misses some. Here the sample spans approximately 100,000 clones, 75% to 85% being singletons. The sequences come from blood, collected before dendritic cell vaccination. The receptors were gathered from a human donor with glioblastoma.

This clone was counted a single time. The chain combines TRBV4-3 with TRBJ2-7; tentative D call: TRBD1 (5 bases). Germline lookup yields CDR1 LGHNA and CDR2 YSLEER. This CDR3 region has 15 residues. Trimming removed 0 bases at V and 2 bases at J, with 11 bases between. CDR3 DNA: TGCGCCAGCAGCCAAGACCGACAGAGTCCCTACGAGCAGTACTTC. It codes for CASSQDRQSPYEQYF.

This chain uses TRBV13 with TRBJ2-3, with TRBD2 matching 14 bases. CDR1 PRHDT and CDR2 FYEKMQ come from the germline V gene (reference sequence). Trimming cost V 5 bases and J 5 bases; bases outside gene matches: 9. This CDR3 region has 17 residues. CDR3 amino acids: CASSPRLAGGRVDTQYF. Here the CDR3 DNA reads TGTGCCAGCAGCCCAAGACTAGCGGGGGGGCGGGTAGATACGCAGTATTTT. The full variable domain, with the rest looked up from reference TRBV13 and TRBJ2-3, is AAGVIQSPRHLIKEKRETATLKCYPIPRHDTVYWYQQGPGQDPQFLISFYEKMQSDKGSIPDRFSAQQFSDYHSELNMSSLELGDSALYFCASSPRLAGGRVDTQYFGPGTRLTVL.

V is TRBV5-1 and J is TRBJ2-5, with 9 bases identical to TRBD1. Germline CDR1 reads SGHRS; CDR2 reads YFSETQ. The CDR3 extends over 14 amino acids. Trimming at V came to 2 bases and at J to 5 bases, leaving 4 bases not matched to a gene. The CDR3 here is CASSLQGAWETQYF. The CDR3 nucleotides are TGCGCCAGCAGCTTACAGGGGGCCTGGGAGACCCAGTACTTC.